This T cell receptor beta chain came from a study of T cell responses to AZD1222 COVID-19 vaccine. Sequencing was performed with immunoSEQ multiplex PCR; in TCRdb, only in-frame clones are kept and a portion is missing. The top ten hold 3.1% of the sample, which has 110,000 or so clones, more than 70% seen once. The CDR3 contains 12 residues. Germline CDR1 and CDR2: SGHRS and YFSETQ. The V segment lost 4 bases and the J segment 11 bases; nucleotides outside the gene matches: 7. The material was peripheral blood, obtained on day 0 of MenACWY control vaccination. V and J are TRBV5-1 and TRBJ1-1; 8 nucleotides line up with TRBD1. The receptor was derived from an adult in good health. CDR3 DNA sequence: TGCGCCAGCAGCGGAACAGGGGGAGTTGCTTTCTTT. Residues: CASSGTGGVAFF.